Described below is a single T cell receptor (beta chain) sequence and its context. The treatment denotes: some 19 received Ad26.COV2.S at low or high dose, single or two shots; about five received placebo; per-sample allocation not given. The samples date from day 63 after the first vaccine or placebo injection. Germline CDR1 reads SGHAT; CDR2 reads FQNNGV. The CDR3 is made up of 14 amino acids. V dropped 0 bases and J dropped 14 bases, with 14 bases sitting between them. This sample is part of a study of Ad26.COV2.S vaccination and SARS-CoV-2 variants. Method: immunoSEQ multiplex PCR; TCRdb's copy keeps in-frame clones and lacks some. The sample comprises 300,000 to 500,000 clones, approximately 90% of which are singletons, and more than 3% rests with the top ten.

The rearrangement uses TRBV11-2 and TRBJ1-6; tentative D call: TRBD1 (6 bases). The sequence was collected from a person aged 18 to 59 who received the Ad26.COV2.S COVID-19 vaccine or a placebo. This specimen consisted of peripheral blood, obtained in a trial of Ad26.COV2.S vaccine versus placebo. The CDR3 DNA reads as TGTGCCAGCAGCTTAGATACAGGGCCCCTCACCCTCCACTTT. Its translation is CASSLDTGPLTLHF.